One sample yielded the 3 T cell receptor beta chains listed below, sequenced in a study of early T cells in non-severe SARS-CoV-2 infection. TCRdb redid the calling of the 5' RACE reads with MiXCR, one entry per CDR3 protein. This sample has about 52,000 distinct CDR3 sequences, with 8.2% found just once. The sample consisted of whole blood. All receptors come from an adult who was a healthcare worker with PCR-confirmed SARS-CoV-2 infection or an uninfected control (not recorded which).

This clonotype turned up a few times. DNA for the CDR3: TGTGCCAGCAGTCCTTACATGTACCAAGAGACCCAGTACTTC. Protein sequence: CASSPYMYQETQYF. The V and J genes are TRBV27 and TRBJ2-5; D ambiguous. Germline CDR1 is MNHEY and CDR2 is SMNVEV (reference sequence). V was pared by 5 bases and J by 0 bases, with 10 bases between. The CDR3 spans 14 residues.

This chain connects TRBV11-2 to TRBJ2-7; D perhaps matches TRBD2 (5 bases). CDR1 is SGHAT and CDR2 is FQNNGV in the germline V gene. The CDR3 is 15 residues long. V was clipped by 1 base and J by 6 bases, with 16 bases between them. The DNA of the CDR3 is TGTGCCAGCAGCTTAGGTAGGTTCCTAAGCGGCGAGCAGTACTTC. It yields the protein CASSLGRFLSGEQYF.

This clonotype showed up just a few times. V and J are TRBV5-1 and TRBJ2-7, with no clear D. V gave up 1 base and J gave up 6 bases, with 17 bases separating them. CDR1 is SGHRS, CDR2 YFSETQ, per germline. The CDR3 is 15 residues long. In nucleotides, the CDR3 is TGCGCCAGCAGCTTGCTGGGCAGCAACCCTTCCGAGCAGTACTTC. Protein: CASSLLGSNPSEQYF.